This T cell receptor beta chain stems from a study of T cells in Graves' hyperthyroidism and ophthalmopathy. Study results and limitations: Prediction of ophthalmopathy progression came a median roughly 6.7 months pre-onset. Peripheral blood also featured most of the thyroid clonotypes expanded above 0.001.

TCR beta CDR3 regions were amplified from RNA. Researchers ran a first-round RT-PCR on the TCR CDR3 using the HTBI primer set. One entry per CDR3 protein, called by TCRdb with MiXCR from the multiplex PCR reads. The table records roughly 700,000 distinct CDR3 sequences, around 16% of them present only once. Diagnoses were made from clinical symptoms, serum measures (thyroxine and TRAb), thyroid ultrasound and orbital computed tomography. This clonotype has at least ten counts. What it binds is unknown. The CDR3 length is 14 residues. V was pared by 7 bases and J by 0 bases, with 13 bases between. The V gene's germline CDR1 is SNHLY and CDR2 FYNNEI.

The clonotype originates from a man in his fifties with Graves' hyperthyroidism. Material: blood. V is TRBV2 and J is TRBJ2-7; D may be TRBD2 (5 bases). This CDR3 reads CASIGSEISYEQYF. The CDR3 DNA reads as TGTGCCAGCATCGGTAGCGAGATCTCCTACGAGCAGTACTTC.